Given below is one T cell receptor beta chain in context. Profiling relied on immunoSEQ multiplex PCR, and the TCRdb table lists in-frame clones only, not all of them. The sample yields approximately 91,000 clones, more than 60% seen once. This specimen belongs to a study of blood T cell repertoires in COVID-19. At the level of the study: T cells, B-cell-depleted T cells, or PBMCs provided the cDNA or gDNA that served as material.

Looked up from germline, CDR1 is LGHNT and CDR2 is FRNRAP. The CDR3 has 12 residues. Trimming left V 6 bases short and J 3 bases short, with 6 bases between. The chain joins TRBV12-5 to TRBJ1-5; D remains ambiguous. The specimen sequenced was peripheral blood. The clonotype originates from a man aged 65 to 85 with acute or convalescent COVID-19. The CDR3 DNA sequence: TGTGCTAGTGGCCAGTACAATCAGCCCCAGCATTTT. It yields the protein CASGQYNQPQHF. Looking up the rest from reference TRBV12-5 and TRBJ1-5 gives the full variable domain: DARVTQTPRHKVTEMGQEVTMRCQPILGHNTVFWYRQTMMQGLELLAYFRNRAPLDDSGMPKDRFSAEMPDATLATLKIQPSEPRDSAVYFCASGQYNQPQHFGDGTRLSIL.